The 25 T cell receptor beta chains listed next were all sequenced from one sample in a study of read filtering for tumor transcriptome and immune sequencing. Molecular barcoded adaptors covering alpha/delta and beta/gamma chains were used on roughly 400 ng RNA. Each CDR3 protein is one row after TCRdb ran MiXCR on the reads. The sample shows 25,000 or so distinct CDR3 sequences, roughly 20% of them seen only once. The sequenced material came from a population of CD138-negative cells sorted from bone marrow. The receptors originated from a donor aged 40 or over with multiple myeloma.

To note about this clonotype: This may arise from a read error, as a much more abundant clone is one base away. The chain uses TRBV2 and TRBJ1-2; the D is unclear. V lost 8 bases and J 12 bases, leaving 13 bases between the germline ends. The CDR3 spans 10 residues. Germline CDR1 reads SNHLY; CDR2 reads FYNNEI. The CDR3 region is CASGKVLDTF. CDR3 bases: TGTGCCAGCGGTAAAGTGCTGGACACCTTC.

This clonotype appeared a few times. The rearrangement links TRBV27 to TRBJ1-1; 7 nucleotides line up with TRBD1. Germline CDR1 MNHEY, CDR2 SMNVEV (reference sequence). The junction had 3 bases not matched to a gene; V was cut back by 6 bases and J by 2 bases. The CDR3 extends over 13 amino acids. The CDR3 loop is CASRDRANTEAFF. CDR3 nucleotides: TGTGCCAGCAGAGACAGGGCCAACACTGAAGCTTTCTTT.

In regard to this clonotype: No conserved phenylalanine or tryptophan ends this CDR3, so it is likely a read error. This chain links TRBV2 with TRBJ1-2; maybe TRBD1 (6 bases). CDR3 size: 14 residues. V shed 4 bases and J shed 0 bases, with 9 bases lying between them. Germline V CDR1 and CDR2: SNHLY, FYNNEI. CDR3 in amino acids: CASSGPGANYGYTS. In DNA form, the CDR3 reads TGTGCCAGCAGTGGCCCAGGGGCTAACTATGGCTACACCTCC.

Judged by abundance, this clonotype is medium-sized. The V and J genes are TRBV11-2 and TRBJ2-1; 13 nucleotides line up with TRBD2. The CDR3 contains 16 residues. Germline CDR1 reads SGHAT; CDR2 reads FQNNGV. V gave up 6 bases and J gave up 4 bases; unmatched junction bases: 6. The CDR3 DNA follows: TGTGCCAGCAGTGGGAGGACTAGCGGGAGTTACAATGAGCAGTTCTTC. As protein: CASSGRTSGSYNEQFF.

This clonotype has a count of ten or more. The V and J genes are TRBV18 and TRBJ2-1; tentatively, D is TRBD2 (5 bases). V lost 5 bases and J lost 8, with 10 bases in between. CDR1 and CDR2 from the germline V gene are KGHSH and LQKENI. CDR3 length: 12 residues. CDR3 nucleotide sequence: TGTGCCAGCTCAACCGGGGTGGATGAGCAGTTCTTC. The encoded protein is CASSTGVDEQFF.

Regarding this clonotype: Possible read error: a much larger clone is one base away. This chain connects TRBV19 to TRBJ1-5, with D perhaps TRBD1 (5 bases). CDR1 LNHDA and CDR2 SQIVND come from the germline V gene (reference sequence). Trimming cost V 8 bases and J 2 bases, with 16 bases left between them. This CDR3 contains 15 residues. The CDR3: CASCIGGTGNQPQHF. CDR3 nucleotide sequence: TGTGCCAGTTGCATCGGGGGGACTGGCAATCAGCCCCAGCATTTT.

This clonotype appeared many times. A much more abundant neighbour one base away suggests this may be a read error. This chain links TRBV20-1 with TRBJ2-3; 9 bases match TRBD2. Germline trimming cut 3 bases from V and 5 bases from J; bases unmatched to any gene: 12. The germline V gene has CDR1 DFQATT and CDR2 SNEGSKA (reference sequence). The CDR3 sequence is 16 residues long. CDR3 protein: CSASQRDSGSLDTQYF. DNA for the CDR3: TGCAGTGCTAGCCAGCGGGATAGCGGGAGCTTAGATACGCAGTATTTT.

A word on this clonotype: One end of the junction fails to match germline, which may point to a read error. The genes are TRBV5-1 and TRBJ2-7; either TRBD1 or TRBD2 may supply D (5 bases each). The CDR3 has 13 amino acids. The V gene's germline CDR1 is SGHRS and CDR2 YFSETQ. The CDR3 DNA reads TGCGCCAGCAGCCGGTGGGGACCCCACGAGCAGGACTTC. Translating gives CASSRWGPHEQDF.

There are many counts of this clonotype. The chain uses TRBV20-1 and TRBJ2-7; 7 positions agree with TRBD1. The CDR3 runs to 12 residues. The V gene's germline CDR1 is DFQATT and CDR2 SNEGSKA (reference sequence). Unmatched junction bases numbered 3, after V lost 4 bases and J lost 3 bases. In DNA form, the CDR3 reads TGCAGTGCTAAGGGGGCCCGCTACGAGCAGTACTTC. The encoded protein is CSAKGARYEQYF.

In its sample, this clonotype was seen many times. CDR3 bases: TGTGCCAGCAGTCTCGGGACTAGTCGCTGGATGAATACGCAGTATTTT. It codes for CASSLGTSRWMNTQYF. The V and J genes are TRBV12-3 or TRBV12-4 and TRBJ2-3, with 8 positions matching TRBD2. The CDR3 has 16 residues. The junction had 14 bases not matched to a gene; V was cut back by 5 bases and J by 7 bases.

In its sample, this clonotype was seen many times. The chain links TRBV19 to TRBJ1-5; D unclear. This CDR3 contains 13 residues. Per germline, CDR1 LNHDA and CDR2 SQIVND (reference sequence). Trimming removed 5 bases at V and 0 bases at J, with 5 bases between. CDR3 in amino acids: CASSVVSNQPQHF. The DNA of the CDR3 is TGTGCCAGTAGTGTCGTTAGCAATCAGCCCCAGCATTTT.

This clonotype was seen many times. J is TRBJ1-5 and V is TRBV4-1, with D possibly matching TRBD1 (5 bases). CDR1 MGHRA and CDR2 YSYEKL come from the germline V gene. The CDR3 runs to 14 residues. V lost 1 base to trimming and J lost 2 bases, with 6 bases between them. CDR3 protein: CASSQAGGNQPQHF. CDR3 DNA: TGCGCCAGCAGCCAAGCGGGGGGCAATCAGCCCCAGCATTTT.

At least ten counts were recorded for this clonotype. V is TRBV28 and J is TRBJ2-7, with D perhaps TRBD1 or TRBD2 (6 bases each). From germline, CDR1 is MDHEN and CDR2 SYDVKM. The length of the CDR3 is 11 residues. Trimming took 11 bases from V and 3 from J, leaving 11 bases between them. The CDR3 is CACRGHYEQYF. The CDR3 DNA reads as TGTGCCTGTCGGGGGCACTACGAGCAGTACTTC.

The table lists this clonotype with a few counts. A single base separates this from a much larger clone, so it may be a read error. The rearrangement uses TRBV2 and TRBJ1-1; no clear D gene. V dropped 6 bases and J dropped 0 bases, with 11 bases sitting between them. From germline, CDR1 is SNHLY and CDR2 FYNNEI. There are 14 residues in the CDR3. The CDR3 nucleotides are TGTGCCAGCAGCGCGCTGATGGTGAACACTGAAGCTTTCTTT. Translation: CASSALMVNTEAFF.

This clonotype was counted at least ten times. The chain joins TRBV2 to TRBJ2-7; no firm D call. The V and J ends lost 7 bases and 2 bases respectively, with 12 bases between them. CDR1 and CDR2 from the germline V gene are SNHLY and FYNNEI. CDR3 size: 13 residues. The DNA for the CDR3 is TGTGCCAGCAATGATGCCATTACCTACGAGCAGTACTTC. This gives the protein CASNDAITYEQYF.

This clonotype was detected a few times. The chain employs TRBV28 and TRBJ1-1, with a weak D call TRBD1 (5 bases). CDR3 length: 11 amino acids. The germline V and J ends were trimmed by 5 bases and 8 bases, with 9 bases remaining between them. CDR1 is MDHEN, CDR2 SYDVKM, per germline. The DNA for the CDR3 is TGTGCCAGCAGTCTCGGACAAGAAGCTTTCTTT. It encodes CASSLGQEAFF.

This clonotype was counted many times. The V call is TRBV3-1, the J call TRBJ2-3, with TRBD2 identical over 16 bases. CDR1 is LGHDT and CDR2 is YNNKEL in the germline V gene (reference sequence). This CDR3 has 18 amino acids. V lost 4 bases and J lost 3; bases outside the gene matches: 7. CDR3 in DNA: TGTGCCAGCAGCCGTGGGACTAGCGGGAGGGCCGGGACAGATACGCAGTATTTT. This codes for CASSRGTSGRAGTDTQYF.

In this sample, this clonotype turned up many times. J is TRBJ1-1 and V is TRBV20-1; TRBD1 aligns across 7 bases. Germline trimming cut 6 bases from V and 2 bases from J; bases unmatched to any gene: 6. Germline V gene lookup returns CDR1 DFQATT and CDR2 SNEGSKA (reference sequence). This CDR3 has 13 residues. CDR3 sequence: CSAPGQPNTEAFF. In nucleotides, the CDR3 is TGCAGTGCCCCGGGACAGCCTAACACTGAAGCTTTCTTT.

Turning to this clonotype: Given the absence of the conserved phenylalanine or tryptophan at the CDR3 end, a read error is likely. Because the CDR3's place on the DNA is in doubt, the DNA is left out and the CDR3 is given as listed by TCRdb. The chain combines TRBV5-1 with TRBJ2-1; the table gives TRBD2 as D, unverified against the DNA. Ends included, the CDR3 has 15 residues. The germline V gene has CDR1 SGHRS and CDR2 YFSETQ. CDR3 loop: CASSPGTSGRNEQFG.

The sample holds one count of this clonotype. The conserved phenylalanine or tryptophan normally closing the CDR3 is absent here, so this likely arose from a read error. V usage is TRBV5-4 and J usage is TRBJ2-1; the match to TRBD1 covers 10 bases. Trimming removed 4 bases from V and 9 bases from J; junction bases left unmatched: 16. The CDR3 length is 17 residues. Looked up from germline, CDR1 is SGHNT and CDR2 is YYREEE (reference sequence). The CDR3 nucleotides read TGTGCCAGCAGCGCTGTACTGGCGGACAGGGGGGGGAGTGAGCAGTTCATC. Its translation is CASSAVLADRGGSEQFI.

Of note for this clonotype: This clone may be a read error of a much larger clone one base away. V is TRBV5-4 and J is TRBJ2-2; D is tentatively TRBD1 or TRBD2 (5 bases each). The CDR3 sequence is 13 residues long. CDR1 is SGHNT, CDR2 YYREEE, per germline (reference sequence). CDR3 bases: TGTGCCAGCAGCTCTGAGGGACCCGGGGAGCTGTCTTTT. The encoded protein is CASSSEGPGELSF.

This clonotype was recorded many times. The V call is TRBV6-1, the J call TRBJ1-4, with TRBD1 as a possible D gene (5 bases). Germline V gene sequence: CDR1 MNHNS, CDR2 SASEGT. The CDR3 is 16 amino acids. The ends were cut back, 5 bases at V and 0 bases at J, with 13 bases in the middle. As DNA, the CDR3 is TGTGCCAGCAGTACCGCGGGACTGACAACTAATGAAAAACTGTTTTTT. This encodes CASSTAGLTTNEKLFF.

This clonotype has at least ten counts. This sequence joins TRBV20-1 and TRBJ1-2; D call uncertain. Per the germline V gene, CDR1 is DFQATT and CDR2 is SNEGSKA (reference sequence). This CDR3 has 10 residues. Trimming stripped 6 bases from V and 6 bases from J, with 8 bases between. As DNA, the CDR3 is TGCAGTGCCGTGAAGGATGGCTACACCTTC. Translating it yields CSAVKDGYTF.

This clonotype was counted at least ten times. The rearrangement uses TRBV19 and TRBJ2-1; D may be TRBD2 (5 bases). The germline gives CDR1 LNHDA, CDR2 SQIVND (reference sequence). This CDR3 region has 12 residues. Trimming removed 4 bases at V and 9 bases at J, with 10 bases between. The CDR3 is CASSTGKTEQFF. CDR3 bases: TGTGCCAGTAGTACGGGGAAGACTGAGCAGTTCTTC. Complete variable domain (other parts from reference TRBV19 and TRBJ2-1): DGGITQSPKYLFRKEGQNVTLSCEQNLNHDAMYWYRQDPGQGLRLIYYSQIVNDFQKGDIAEGYSVSREKKESFPLTVTSAQKNPTAFYLCASSTGKTEQFFGPGTRLTVL.

This clonotype was counted ten times or more. The rearrangement uses TRBV6-2 or TRBV6-3 and TRBJ1-1; TRBD1 might be the D (6 bases). V lost 6 bases and J lost 5, with 7 bases in between. The germline V gene has CDR1 MNHEY and CDR2 SVGEGT. The CDR3 totals 11 residues. The CDR3 is CASSQGTEAFF. The CDR3 coding sequence is TGTGCCAGCAGCCAGGGGACTGAAGCTTTCTTT.